The source of this TCR beta chain is a study of post-analysis software for immune sequencing data. This clonotype was observed a handful of times. Its antigen is unidentified. V dropped 1 base and J dropped 3; count of bases not matched to a gene: 11. Germline assignment: CDR1 SQVTM and CDR2 ANQGSEA. The CDR3 spans 17 residues. Study-wide results and caveats: When patients were compared with controls, about five TRBV segments were more frequent, TRBV5-6, TRBV5-1 and TRBV20-1 among them. There was significantly lower normalized Chao1 diversity in multiple sclerosis patients than in controls.

Unique-molecular-identifier-tagged TCR beta cDNA libraries were used. MiXCR was run by TCRdb on the PCR reads, yielding one entry per CDR3 protein. The table has some 700,000 distinct CDR3 sequences, more than 50% seen once; the top ten hold about 11%. The receptor comes from a girl between 2 and 10 years old with multiple sclerosis. Source material: blood. The V call is TRBV29-1, the J call TRBJ2-1; TRBD1 matches 8 bases. CDR3 DNA: TGCAGCGTTGAAGTGTTACAGGGGGAAAGGGGCTACAATGAGCAGTTCTTC. Protein: CSVEVLQGERGYNEQFF.